Presented here are 32 T cell receptor beta chains from one specimen sequenced in a study of control samples from healthy donors and cancer patients. Assay: immunoSEQ multiplex PCR; the TCRdb copy retains only in-frame clones and omits some. The repertoire has approximately 140,000 clones, about nine tenths of them found once; the top ten carry around 10%. The sequencing sample was made of blood. All receptors come from a young woman in good health.

The chain is built from TRBV6-1 and TRBJ1-5, with 11 positions matching TRBD1. CDR1 is MNHNS and CDR2 is SASEGT in the germline V gene. V gave up 3 bases and J gave up 7 bases; unmatched junction bases: 8. CDR3 length: 16 residues. CDR3 amino acids: CASSDRTGGTRQPQHF. The CDR3 nucleotides are TGTGCCAGCAGTGATCGGACAGGGGGCACGCGGCAGCCCCAGCATTTT.

The chain joins TRBV6-5 to TRBJ2-3, with TRBD2 identical over 7 bases. CDR1 is MNHEY and CDR2 is SVGAGI in the germline V gene. V gave up 8 bases and J gave up 0 bases; unmatched junction bases: 8. This CDR3 is built from 15 residues. The CDR3 DNA is TGTGCCAGCCAATACCTTAGCGGGAGCACAGATACGCAGTATTTT. As protein: CASQYLSGSTDTQYF.

V is TRBV7-9 and J is TRBJ2-7; 8 bases align to TRBD2. The CDR3 extends over 15 amino acids. CDR1 and CDR2 (germline): SEHNR, FQNEAQ (reference sequence). V dropped 1 base and J dropped 6; count of bases not matched to a gene: 8. Here the CDR3 reads CASSLGGTRQSEQYF. DNA of the CDR3: TGTGCCAGCAGCTTAGGGGGGACTAGACAATCCGAGCAGTACTTC.

This clone occurred once. The chain is built from TRBV6-1 and TRBJ2-7; 10 bases agree with TRBD1. With 4 bases clipped from V and 1 base from J, the junction kept 7 bases outside the gene matches. Germline CDR1 reads MNHNS; CDR2 reads SASEGT. This CDR3 has 16 amino acids. CDR3 nucleotides: TGTGCCAGCAGTGGCGGGACAGGGGAGATTTCCTACGAGCAGTACTTC. This sequence encodes CASSGGTGEISYEQYF.

The chain uses TRBV30 and TRBJ2-1, with D perhaps TRBD2 (5 bases). V gave up 3 bases and J gave up 10 bases, with 16 bases separating them. This CDR3 has 13 amino acids. Germline values: CDR1 GTSNPN, CDR2 SVGIG (reference sequence). The CDR3 region is CAWRRASSGEQFF. The CDR3 nucleotides are TGTGCCTGGAGAAGAGCTAGCTCCGGGGAGCAGTTCTTC.

This rearrangement joins TRBV13 to TRBJ2-2, with D perhaps TRBD2 (5 bases). V was shortened by 6 bases and J by 4 bases, with 18 bases between the two germline ends. CDR1 is PRHDT and CDR2 is FYEKMQ in the germline V gene (reference sequence). The CDR3 is 16 amino acids. CDR3 loop: CASRSGSYRGTGELFF. In nucleotides, the CDR3 is TGTGCCAGCAGGTCTGGGTCGTATCGGGGCACCGGGGAGCTGTTTTTT.

This clone was seen more than once but under ten times. The rearrangement uses TRBV12-5 and TRBJ2-2; 7 nucleotides match TRBD1. Germline CDR1 and CDR2: LGHNT and FRNRAP. CDR3 size: 14 residues. J lost 0 bases, V lost 5 bases, and 0 bases had no gene match. CDR3: CASGGTANTGELFF. CDR3 sequence (DNA): TGTGCTAGTGGTGGGACAGCGAACACCGGGGAGCTGTTTTTT.

For this clone: Because it lacks the conserved phenylalanine or tryptophan at the end, this CDR3 is likely a read error. The DNA is left out, because the CDR3 cannot be placed on it with certainty; the CDR3 is given as TCRdb lists it. The chain links TRBV21-1 to TRBJ1-4. TRBV21-1 is a pseudogene locus. Counting both end residues, the CDR3 totals 11 amino acids. This chain's CDR3 is CATPRDGPTQH.

V is TRBV18 and J is TRBJ2-2; TRBD1 matches 9 bases. This CDR3 has 16 residues. CDR1 KGHSH and CDR2 LQKENI come from the germline V gene. J was trimmed by 7 bases and V by 3 bases; bases with no gene match: 9. The CDR3 coding sequence is TGTGCCAGCTCACCTAGGGGACAGGGAGACATCGGGGAGCTGTTTTTT. Translation: CASSPRGQGDIGELFF. Full variable domain (outside the CDR3, taken from reference TRBV18 and TRBJ2-2): NAGVMQNPRHLVRRRGQEARLRCSPMKGHSHVYWYRQLPEEGLKFMVYLQKENIIDESGMPKERFSAEFPKEGPSILRIQQVVRGDSAAYFCASSPRGQGDIGELFFGEGSRLTVL.

This clone was recorded only once. This chain links TRBV24-1 with TRBJ2-1; D is unclear. The CDR3 has 15 amino acids. Germline V lookup: CDR1 KGHDR, CDR2 SFDVKD. V was pared by 2 bases and J by 3 bases, with 10 bases between. DNA of the CDR3: TGTGCCACCAGTGATTACTTCGACGACTACAATGAGCAGTTCTTC. As protein: CATSDYFDDYNEQFF.

The CDR3 sequence is CASSKLADSTDTQYF. CDR3 nucleotide sequence: TGTGCCAGCAGCAAACTAGCAGATAGCACAGATACGCAGTATTTT. This rearrangement joins TRBV5-6 to TRBJ2-3, with TRBD2 as a possible D gene (6 bases). This CDR3 is 15 amino acids long. Germline V gives CDR1 SGHDT, CDR2 YYEEEE. V lost 4 bases, J lost 0 bases, and 12 bases lay in between.

The chain recombines TRBV10-3 with TRBJ2-7, with D tentatively TRBD1 (6 bases). Trimming shortened V by 7 bases and J by 2 bases, and 9 bases separated the two germline ends. Per germline, CDR1 ENHRY and CDR2 SYGVKD. The CDR3 runs 12 residues. CDR3 residues: CAIKDSPYEQYF. The CDR3 nucleotides read TGTGCCATCAAGGACAGCCCCTACGAGCAGTACTTC.

CDR3 DNA: TGTGCCAGCAGTGAAGCGGGACCCTACGAGCAGTACTTC. Its protein is CASSEAGPYEQYF. This chain uses TRBV2 with TRBJ2-7; D may be TRBD1 or TRBD2 (5 bases each). The germline V gene has CDR1 SNHLY and CDR2 FYNNEI. Trimming shortened V by 0 bases and J by 2 bases, and 5 bases separated the two germline ends. CDR3 length: 13 amino acids.

The rearrangement joins TRBV5-1 to TRBJ2-5; TRBD2 matches at 11 bases. With 3 bases clipped from V and 1 base from J, the junction kept 2 bases outside the gene matches. The germline V gene has CDR1 SGHRS and CDR2 YFSETQ. This CDR3 is 15 amino acids long. CDR3 loop: CASSWGTSGQETQYF. The CDR3 DNA follows: TGCGCCAGCAGCTGGGGGACTAGCGGCCAAGAGACCCAGTACTTC.

The CDR3 DNA reads TGTGCCAGCAGCCAAGCCCATCGGATGAACACTGAAGCTTTCTTT. This encodes CASSQAHRMNTEAFF. The J gene is TRBJ1-1, the V gene TRBV3-1 (or the pseudogene TRBV3-2), with no clear D. This CDR3 has 15 amino acids. Trimming pared 1 base from V and 0 bases from J, leaving 9 bases between. Germline CDR1 is LGHDT and CDR2 is YNNKEL (reference sequence).

The rearrangement links TRBV2 to TRBJ2-2; a possible D gene is TRBD2 (5 bases). CDR1 is SNHLY and CDR2 is FYNNEI in the germline V gene. Trimming cost V 5 bases and J 3 bases, with 13 bases left between them. The CDR3 is 15 residues long. Here the CDR3 DNA reads TGTGCCAGCAGTCTCTTGGGAGCTGACACCGGGGAGCTGTTTTTT. It is translated as CASSLLGADTGELFF.

Only one count was recorded for this clone. The rearrangement uses TRBV3-1 (or the pseudogene TRBV3-2) and TRBJ2-7; 8 bases map to TRBD2. Per germline, CDR1 LGHDT and CDR2 YNNKEL (reference sequence). CDR3 length: 17 residues. The ends lost 1 base at V and 2 bases at J; junction bases unmatched: 10. CDR3 residues: CASSQGLSGSGPYEQYF. The CDR3 DNA is TGTGCCAGCAGCCAAGGATTGAGCGGGAGCGGCCCCTACGAGCAGTACTTC.

Note on this clone: Other DNA sequences in this sample translate to the same CDR3. V and J are TRBV18 and TRBJ1-1; D may be TRBD1 (5 bases). Germline-derived CDR1 and CDR2 are KGHSH and LQKENI. Trimming cost V 2 bases and J 5 bases, with 9 bases left between them. This CDR3 has 13 amino acids. CDR3 bases: TGTGCCAGCTCACCATCAGGGTTTACTGAAGCTTTCTTT. It specifies CASSPSGFTEAFF.

This chain joins TRBV24-1 and TRBJ1-5; D remains ambiguous. The V gene lost 4 bases and the J gene lost 2 bases, with 11 bases spanning the gap. The CDR3 has 15 residues. Germline assignment: CDR1 KGHDR and CDR2 SFDVKD. In DNA, the CDR3 is TGTGCCACCAGTGACCCCCTAGAGGGCAATCAGCCCCAGCATTTT. This codes for CATSDPLEGNQPQHF.

This sequence joins TRBV15 and TRBJ1-1, with TRBD1 as a possible D gene (6 bases). CDR3 size: 13 residues. With 5 bases removed from V and 4 bases from J, the gap between germline ends came to 11 bases. Germline lookup yields CDR1 LNHNV and CDR2 YYDKDF (reference sequence). The CDR3 region has the DNA TGTGCCACCAGCGGGGGAGGGGGCACTGAAGCTTTCTTT. Amino acid sequence: CATSGGGGTEAFF.

The chain carries TRBV9 and TRBJ2-1; the match to TRBD2 covers 12 bases. CDR3 length equals 16 residues. CDR1 and CDR2 from the germline V gene are SGDLS and YYNGEE. V dropped 3 bases and J dropped 9; count of bases not matched to a gene: 10. CDR3 nucleotide sequence: TGTGCCAGCAGCGGAAGAACTAGCGGGAGGTCTCTTGAGCAGTTCTTC. It encodes CASSGRTSGRSLEQFF.

The rearrangement uses TRBV5-4 and TRBJ2-7; possible D gene TRBD2, 6 bases. Trimming removed 4 bases at V and 0 bases at J, with 14 bases between. CDR1 is SGHNT, CDR2 YYREEE, per germline (reference sequence). This CDR3 has 15 residues. The CDR3 reads CASSPDDGSSYEQYF. The CDR3 DNA reads as TGTGCCAGCAGCCCCGATGACGGGAGCTCCTACGAGCAGTACTTC.

This chain connects TRBV21-1 to TRBJ2-2. TRBV21-1 is recorded as a pseudogene. This CDR3 is 15 amino acids long. CDR3 sequence (DNA): TGTGCCAGCAGCCTAAAAGGGCAGCTTACCGGGGAGCTGTTTTTT. Protein sequence: CASSLKGQLTGELFF.

The V call is TRBV7-2, the J call TRBJ2-7; D call uncertain. The CDR3 runs to 15 residues. The germline V and J ends were trimmed by 2 bases and 0 bases, with 11 bases remaining between them. Per the germline V gene, CDR1 is SGHTA and CDR2 is FQGNSA. CDR3 in amino acids: CASSLSSGSSYEQYF. In nucleotides, the CDR3 is TGTGCCAGCAGCTTAAGTTCGGGTTCCTCCTACGAGCAGTACTTC. The full variable domain, completed using reference TRBV7-2 and TRBJ2-7, is GAGVSQSPSNKVTEKGKDVELRCDPISGHTALYWYRQSLGQGLEFLIYFQGNSAPDKSGLPSDRFSAERTGGSVSTLTIQRTQQEDSAVYLCASSLSSGSSYEQYFGPGTRLTVT.

The chain recombines TRBV6-6 with TRBJ1-1; possibly TRBD1 for D (5 bases). V shed 7 bases and J shed 0 bases, with 12 bases lying between them. Germline values: CDR1 MNHNY, CDR2 SVGAGI (reference sequence). The length of the CDR3 is 14 residues. The CDR3 sequence: CASTYQQVNTEAFF. The DNA of the CDR3 is TGTGCCAGCACATATCAACAGGTGAACACTGAAGCTTTCTTT.

The V and J genes are TRBV5-6 and TRBJ2-7, with D perhaps matching TRBD2 (6 bases). This CDR3 is 11 amino acids long. In germline, CDR1 is SGHDT, CDR2 YYEEEE. V lost 4 bases and J 11 bases, leaving 13 bases between the germline ends. CDR3 DNA: TGTGCCAGCAGCCTGGGCAGGGAGGAGTACTTC. Amino acids: CASSLGREEYF.

This chain connects TRBV11-2 to TRBJ2-7; 8 positions match TRBD2. The CDR3 spans 14 residues. V gave up 5 bases and J gave up 4 bases; unmatched junction bases: 7. The germline gives CDR1 SGHAT, CDR2 FQNNGV. The CDR3 spells CASSPPGGAYEQYF. The CDR3 DNA reads as TGTGCCAGCAGCCCACCGGGGGGGGCGTACGAGCAGTACTTC.

The chain couples TRBV6-6 to TRBJ1-3, with a weak D call TRBD1 (5 bases). The V gene's germline CDR1 is MNHNY and CDR2 SVGAGI (reference sequence). The CDR3 spans 14 residues. V was clipped by 9 bases and J by 0 bases, with 12 bases between them. The CDR3 bases are TGTGCCAGTGGCTTCAGGGACTCTGGAAACACCATATATTTT. Protein sequence: CASGFRDSGNTIYF.

The V call is TRBV28, the J call TRBJ1-1, with D tentatively TRBD1 (5 bases). CDR1 and CDR2 (germline): MDHEN, SYDVKM. This CDR3 contains 12 residues. The V and J ends lost 10 bases and 3 bases respectively, with 12 bases between them. The CDR3 region has the DNA TGTGCCACCGTGGGGGGGTACACTGAAGCTTTCTTT. Translating gives CATVGGYTEAFF.

The chain combines TRBV4-2 with TRBJ2-5, with 7 bases identical to TRBD2. The CDR3 totals 16 residues. The germline CDR1 and CDR2 sequences are LGHNA and YNFKEQ. With V trimmed by 4 bases and J by 5 bases, 13 bases remained unmatched. CDR3 sequence (DNA): TGTGCCAGCAGCCGAGATAGGGCGGGAGTGATTGAGACCCAGTACTTC. Protein: CASSRDRAGVIETQYF.

V and J are TRBV11-3 and TRBJ2-5; D not resolved. The V gene lost 5 bases and the J gene lost 0 bases, with 19 bases spanning the gap. Germline lookup yields CDR1 SGHNT and CDR2 YENEEA. The CDR3 is 17 amino acids. CDR3 nucleotide sequence: TGTGCCAGCAGCGAAGGGTGGGGTAGTACCGACCAAGAGACCCAGTACTTC. It translates to CASSEGWGSTDQETQYF.

V and J are TRBV27 and TRBJ1-5; the match to TRBD1 covers 10 bases. V shed 5 bases, J shed 7 bases, and the junction held 5 bases outside the gene matches. Germline V CDR1 and CDR2: MNHEY, SMNVEV (reference sequence). The CDR3 is made up of 14 amino acids. The DNA for the CDR3 is TGTGCCAGCAGTCGCATGACAGGGGGCCAGCCCCAGCATTTT. It codes for CASSRMTGGQPQHF.